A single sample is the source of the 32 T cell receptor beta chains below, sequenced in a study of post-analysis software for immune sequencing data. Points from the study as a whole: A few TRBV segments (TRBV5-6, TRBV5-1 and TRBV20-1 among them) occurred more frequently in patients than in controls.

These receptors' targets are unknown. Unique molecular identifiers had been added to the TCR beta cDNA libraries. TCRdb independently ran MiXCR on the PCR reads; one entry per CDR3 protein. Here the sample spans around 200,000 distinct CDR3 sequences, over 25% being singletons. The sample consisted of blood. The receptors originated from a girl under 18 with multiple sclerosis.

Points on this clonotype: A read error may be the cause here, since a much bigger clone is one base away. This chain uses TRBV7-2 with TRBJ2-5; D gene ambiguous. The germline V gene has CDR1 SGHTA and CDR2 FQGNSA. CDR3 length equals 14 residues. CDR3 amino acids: CACSFPGVGETQYF. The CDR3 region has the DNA TGTGCCTGCAGCTTCCCTGGAGTTGGGGAGACCCAGTACTTC.

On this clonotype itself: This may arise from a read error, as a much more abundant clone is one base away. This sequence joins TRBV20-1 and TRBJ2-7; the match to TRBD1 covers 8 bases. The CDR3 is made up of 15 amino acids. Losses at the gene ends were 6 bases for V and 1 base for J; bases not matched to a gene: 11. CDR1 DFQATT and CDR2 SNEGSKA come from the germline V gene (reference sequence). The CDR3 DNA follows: TGCAGTGCCCCCGCCCGGAGACAGGGGTCCTACGAGCAGTACTTC. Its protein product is CSAPARRQGSYEQYF.

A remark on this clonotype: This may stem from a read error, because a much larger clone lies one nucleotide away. The DNA for the CDR3 is TGTGCCAGCAGCTCCTGGGGCACACGGATTCAGTACTTC. Its protein product is CASSSWGTRIQYF. The chain carries TRBV11-3 and TRBJ2-4; D is perhaps TRBD1 (5 bases). Germline CDR1 reads SGHNT; CDR2 reads YENEEA. The V gene lost 4 bases and the J gene lost 10 bases, with 14 bases spanning the gap. CDR3 length: 13 amino acids.

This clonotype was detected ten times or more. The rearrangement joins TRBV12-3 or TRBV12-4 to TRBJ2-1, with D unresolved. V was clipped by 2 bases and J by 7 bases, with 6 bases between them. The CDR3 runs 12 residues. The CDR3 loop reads CASSLSVNEQFF. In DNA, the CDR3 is TGTGCCAGCAGTTTATCGGTAAATGAGCAGTTCTTC.

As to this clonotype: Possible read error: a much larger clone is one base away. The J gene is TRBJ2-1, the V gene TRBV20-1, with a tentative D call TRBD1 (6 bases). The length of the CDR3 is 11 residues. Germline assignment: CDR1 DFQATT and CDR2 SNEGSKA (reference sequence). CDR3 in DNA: TGCAGGGCTAGAGATGGGAGACAGGAGTTCTTC. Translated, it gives CRARDGRQEFF.

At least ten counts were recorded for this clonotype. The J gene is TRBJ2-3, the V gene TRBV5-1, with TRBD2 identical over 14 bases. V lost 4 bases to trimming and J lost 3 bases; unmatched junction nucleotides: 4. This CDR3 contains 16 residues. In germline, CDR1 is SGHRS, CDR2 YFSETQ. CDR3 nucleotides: TGCGCCAGCAGCCCGGGACTAGCGGGAGAGACAGATACGCAGTATTTT. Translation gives CASSPGLAGETDTQYF.

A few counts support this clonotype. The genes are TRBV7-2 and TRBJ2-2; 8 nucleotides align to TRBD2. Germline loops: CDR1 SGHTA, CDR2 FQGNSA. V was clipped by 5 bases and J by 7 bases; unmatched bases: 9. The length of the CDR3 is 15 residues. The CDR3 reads CASSPSGGNIGELFF. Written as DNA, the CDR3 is TGTGCCAGCAGCCCCAGCGGGGGTAATATCGGGGAGCTGTTTTTT.

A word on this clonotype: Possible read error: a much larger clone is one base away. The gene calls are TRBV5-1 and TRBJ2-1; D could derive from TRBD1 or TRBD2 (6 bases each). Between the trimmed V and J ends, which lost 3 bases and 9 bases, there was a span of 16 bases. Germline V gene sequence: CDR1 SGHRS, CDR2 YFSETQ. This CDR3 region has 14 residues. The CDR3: CASSSNPQGGEQFF. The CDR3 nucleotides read TGCGCCAGCAGCTCCAATCCACAGGGAGGTGAGCAGTTCTTC. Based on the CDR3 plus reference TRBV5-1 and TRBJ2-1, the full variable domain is KAGVTQTPRYLIKTRGQQVTLSCSPISGHRSVSWYQQTPGQGLQFLFEYFSETQRNKGNFPGRFSGRQFSNSRSEMNVSTLELGDSALYLCASSSNPQGGEQFFGPGTRLTVL.

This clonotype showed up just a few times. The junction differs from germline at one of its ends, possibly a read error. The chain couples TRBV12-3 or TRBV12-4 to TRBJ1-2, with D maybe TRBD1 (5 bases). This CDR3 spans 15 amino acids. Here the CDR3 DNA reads TGTACCAGCAGTTCTCCTCGTAGGGACGGCTATGGCTACACCTTC. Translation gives CTSSSPRRDGYGYTF.

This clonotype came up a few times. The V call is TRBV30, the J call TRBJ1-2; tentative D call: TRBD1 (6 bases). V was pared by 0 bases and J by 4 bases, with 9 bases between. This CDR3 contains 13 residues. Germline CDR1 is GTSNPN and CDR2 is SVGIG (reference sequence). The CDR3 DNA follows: TGTGCCTGGAGTGTGGGGGCGTCCTATGGCTACACCTTC. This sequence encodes CAWSVGASYGYTF.

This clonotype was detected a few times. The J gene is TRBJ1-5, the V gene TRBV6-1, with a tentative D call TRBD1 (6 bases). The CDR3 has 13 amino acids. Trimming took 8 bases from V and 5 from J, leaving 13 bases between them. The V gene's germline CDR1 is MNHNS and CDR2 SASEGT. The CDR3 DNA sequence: TGTGCCAGCGCTTCGGGGGCGGATCAGCCCCAGCATTTT. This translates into CASASGADQPQHF.

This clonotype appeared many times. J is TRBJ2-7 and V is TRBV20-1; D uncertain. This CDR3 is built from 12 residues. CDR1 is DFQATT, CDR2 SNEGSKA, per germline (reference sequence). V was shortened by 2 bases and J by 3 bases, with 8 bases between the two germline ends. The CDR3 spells CSARPSHYEQYF. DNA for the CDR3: TGCAGTGCTAGACCATCACACTACGAGCAGTACTTC.

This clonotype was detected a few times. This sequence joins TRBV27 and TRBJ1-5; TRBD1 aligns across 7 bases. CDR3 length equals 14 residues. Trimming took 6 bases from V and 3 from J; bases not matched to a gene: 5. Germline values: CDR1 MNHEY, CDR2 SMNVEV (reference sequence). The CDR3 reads CASSRQGLNQPQHF. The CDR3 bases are TGTGCCAGCAGCCGACAGGGCCTCAATCAGCCCCAGCATTTT.

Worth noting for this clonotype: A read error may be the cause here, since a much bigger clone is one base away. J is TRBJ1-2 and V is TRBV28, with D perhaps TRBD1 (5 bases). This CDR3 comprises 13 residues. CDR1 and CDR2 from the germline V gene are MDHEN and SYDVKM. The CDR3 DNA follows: TGTGCCAGCAGCAATCCGACAGCTGATGGCTACATCTTC. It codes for CASSNPTADGYIF.

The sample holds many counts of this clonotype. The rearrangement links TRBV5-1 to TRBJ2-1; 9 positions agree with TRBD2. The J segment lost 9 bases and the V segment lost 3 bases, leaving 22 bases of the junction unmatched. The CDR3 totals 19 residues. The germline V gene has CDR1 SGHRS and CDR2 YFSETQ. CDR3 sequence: CASSSSLMNSGRLVGEQFF. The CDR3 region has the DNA TGCGCCAGCAGCTCCTCCCTTATGAATAGCGGGAGACTTGTAGGTGAGCAGTTCTTC.

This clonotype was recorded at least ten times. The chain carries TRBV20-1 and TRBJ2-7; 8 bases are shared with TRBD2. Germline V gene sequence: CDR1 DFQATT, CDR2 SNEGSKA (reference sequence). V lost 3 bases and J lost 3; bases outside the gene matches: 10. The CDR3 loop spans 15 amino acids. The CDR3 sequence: CSARRSTSGIYEQYF. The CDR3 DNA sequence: TGCAGTGCTAGGAGGTCAACTAGCGGTATCTACGAGCAGTACTTC.

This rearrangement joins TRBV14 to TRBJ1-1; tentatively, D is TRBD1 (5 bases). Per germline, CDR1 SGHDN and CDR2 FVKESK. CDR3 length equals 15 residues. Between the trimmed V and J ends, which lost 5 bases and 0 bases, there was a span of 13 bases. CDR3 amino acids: CASSKQAGLNTEAFF. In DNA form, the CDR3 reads TGTGCCAGCAGCAAACAAGCAGGGCTGAACACTGAAGCTTTCTTT.

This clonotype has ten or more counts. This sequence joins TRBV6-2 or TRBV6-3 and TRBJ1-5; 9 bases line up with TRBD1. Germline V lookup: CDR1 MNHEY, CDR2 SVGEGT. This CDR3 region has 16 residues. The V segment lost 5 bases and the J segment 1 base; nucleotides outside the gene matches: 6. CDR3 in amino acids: CASSDPGQGSNQPQHF. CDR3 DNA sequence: TGTGCCAGCAGTGACCCAGGACAGGGGAGCAATCAGCCCCAGCATTTT.

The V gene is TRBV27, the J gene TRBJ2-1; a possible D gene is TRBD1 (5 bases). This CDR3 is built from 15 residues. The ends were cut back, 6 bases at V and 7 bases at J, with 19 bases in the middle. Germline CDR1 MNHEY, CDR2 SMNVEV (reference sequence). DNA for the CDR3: TGTGCCAGCAGCCCAGGGCAGATAAAGGGGAATGAGCAGTTCTTC. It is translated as CASSPGQIKGNEQFF.

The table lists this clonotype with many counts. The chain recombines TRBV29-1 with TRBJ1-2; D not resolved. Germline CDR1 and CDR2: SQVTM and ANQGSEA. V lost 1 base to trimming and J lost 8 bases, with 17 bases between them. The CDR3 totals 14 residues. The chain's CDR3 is CSVEGVDLYAGYTF. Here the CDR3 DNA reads TGCAGCGTTGAAGGGGTGGACCTCTACGCCGGCTACACCTTC.

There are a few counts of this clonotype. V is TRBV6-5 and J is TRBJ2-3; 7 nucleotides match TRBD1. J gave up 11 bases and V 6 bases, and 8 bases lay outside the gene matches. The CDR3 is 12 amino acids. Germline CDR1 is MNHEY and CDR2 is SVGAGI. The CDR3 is CASRGGPGGQYF. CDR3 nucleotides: TGTGCCAGCAGGGGCGGCCCAGGGGGGCAGTATTTT.

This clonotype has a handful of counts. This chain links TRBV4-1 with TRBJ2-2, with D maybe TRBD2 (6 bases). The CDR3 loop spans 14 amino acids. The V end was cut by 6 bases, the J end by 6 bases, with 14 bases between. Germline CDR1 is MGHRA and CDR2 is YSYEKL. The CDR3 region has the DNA TGCGCCAGCAGTCCCCGACCGGGGGCCGGGGAGCTGTTTTTT. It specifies CASSPRPGAGELFF.

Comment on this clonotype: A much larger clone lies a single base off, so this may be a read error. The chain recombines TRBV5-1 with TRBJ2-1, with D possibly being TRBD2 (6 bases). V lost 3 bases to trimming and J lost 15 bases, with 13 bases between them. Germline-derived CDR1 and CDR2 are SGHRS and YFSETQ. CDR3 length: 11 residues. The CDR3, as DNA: TGCGCCAGCAGCTCGGGGAGGCTCCGGTTCTTC. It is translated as CASSSGRLRFF.

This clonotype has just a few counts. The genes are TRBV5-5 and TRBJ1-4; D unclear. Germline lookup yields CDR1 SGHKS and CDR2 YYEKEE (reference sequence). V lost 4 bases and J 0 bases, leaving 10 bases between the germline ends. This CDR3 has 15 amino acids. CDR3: CASSLLGATNEKLFF. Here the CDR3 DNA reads TGTGCCAGCAGCCTGCTAGGAGCAACTAATGAAAAACTGTTTTTT.

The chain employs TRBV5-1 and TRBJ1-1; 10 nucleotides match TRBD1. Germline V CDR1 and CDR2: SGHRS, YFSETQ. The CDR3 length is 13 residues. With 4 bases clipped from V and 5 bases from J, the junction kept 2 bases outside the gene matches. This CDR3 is CASSAGQGTEAFF. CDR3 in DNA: TGCGCCAGCAGCGCGGGACAGGGGACTGAAGCTTTCTTT.

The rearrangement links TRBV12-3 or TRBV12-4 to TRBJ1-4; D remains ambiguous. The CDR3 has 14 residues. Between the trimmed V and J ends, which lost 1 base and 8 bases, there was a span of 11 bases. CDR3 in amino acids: CASSLGLGREKLFF. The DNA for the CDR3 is TGTGCCAGCAGTTTAGGCCTGGGAAGGGAAAAACTGTTTTTT.

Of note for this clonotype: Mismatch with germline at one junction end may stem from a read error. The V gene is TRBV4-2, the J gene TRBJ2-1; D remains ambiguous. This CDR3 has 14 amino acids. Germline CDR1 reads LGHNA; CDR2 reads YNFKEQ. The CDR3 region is CASSHRYRGNEHFF. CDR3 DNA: TGTGCCAGCAGCCACCGGTACAGAGGCAATGAGCACTTCTTC.

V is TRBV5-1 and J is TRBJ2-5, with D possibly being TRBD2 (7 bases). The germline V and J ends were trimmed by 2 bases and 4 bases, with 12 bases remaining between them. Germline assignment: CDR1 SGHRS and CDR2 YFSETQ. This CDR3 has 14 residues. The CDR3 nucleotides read TGCGCCAGCAGCTTAGGGGGGGTTACAGAGACCCAGTACTTC. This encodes CASSLGGVTETQYF.

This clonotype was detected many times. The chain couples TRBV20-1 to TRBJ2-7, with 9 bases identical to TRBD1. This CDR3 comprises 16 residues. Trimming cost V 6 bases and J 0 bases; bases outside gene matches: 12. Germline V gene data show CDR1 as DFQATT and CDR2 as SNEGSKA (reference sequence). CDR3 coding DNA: TGCAGTGCGGAGAGATCGGGGACAGGGCACTCCTACGAGCAGTACTTC. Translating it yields CSAERSGTGHSYEQYF.

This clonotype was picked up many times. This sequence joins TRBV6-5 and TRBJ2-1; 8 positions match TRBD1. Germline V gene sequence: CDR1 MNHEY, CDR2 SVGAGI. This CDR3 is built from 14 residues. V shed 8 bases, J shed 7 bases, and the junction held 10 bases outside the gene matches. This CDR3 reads CASGRTGSRNEQFF. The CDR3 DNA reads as TGTGCCAGCGGAAGGACAGGGTCCAGGAATGAGCAGTTCTTC.

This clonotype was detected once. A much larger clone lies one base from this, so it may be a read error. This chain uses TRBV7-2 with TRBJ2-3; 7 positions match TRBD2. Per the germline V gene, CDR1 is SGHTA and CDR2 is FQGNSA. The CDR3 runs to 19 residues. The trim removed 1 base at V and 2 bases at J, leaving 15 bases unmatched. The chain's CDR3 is CASSLVERAGGRLTDTQYF. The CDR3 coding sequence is TGTGCCAGCAGCTTAGTGGAGAGGGCTGGCGGGAGACTCACAGATACGCAGTATTTT.

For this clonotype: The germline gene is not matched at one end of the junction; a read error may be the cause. This CDR3 reads CVSRGGQGPSRYGYTF. The CDR3 DNA reads TGTGTCAGCAGGGGGGGACAGGGGCCATCAAGGTATGGCTACACCTTC. The genes are TRBV28 and TRBJ1-2; TRBD1 matches 10 bases. Germline V CDR1 and CDR2: MDHEN, SYDVKM. The CDR3 loop spans 16 amino acids.